Sequencing of this TCR beta chain was carried out in a study of sequential checkpoint blockade in melanoma. Across the whole study: After both sequences, patients received maintenance nivolumab.

Measured with immunoSEQ multiplex PCR; TCRdb has only the in-frame clones, and not every one. The table includes about 17,000 clones, under 80% detected once. As for treatment: randomized to nivolumab then ipilimumab (arm A) or the reverse (arm B). None of the patients previously received DNA-damaging chemotherapy. Live CD3+CD8+ CD19− CD56− cells were sorted from PBMCs. This receptor was identified in a human donor with melanoma. The specimen was CD8+ T cells sorted from blood (inferred from file names), collected from a patient given nivolumab and ipilimumab in sequence.

Here the CDR3 DNA reads TGTGCCAGCAGCGTAAGCGGGAGTTCCTACAATGAGCAGTTCTTC. This encodes CASSVSGSSYNEQFF. The V gene is TRBV9, the J gene TRBJ2-1; TRBD2 agrees at 8 bases. The CDR3 has 15 amino acids. Germline CDR1 SGDLS, CDR2 YYNGEE. The ends lost 1 base at V and 1 base at J; junction bases unmatched: 1.